This T cell receptor (beta chain) was recovered during a study of Graves' ophthalmopathy and Graves' hyperthyroidism. Study at large: Ahead of any treatment, peripheral blood was obtained at the initial diagnosis.

Ophthalmopathy donors were characterized by moderate-to-severe activity, CAS of at least 3, NOSPECS of at least 4, and duration under 3 months. The CDR3 consists of 13 residues. Trimming pared 3 bases from V and 1 base from J, leaving 7 bases between. CDR1 and CDR2 (germline): MRHNA, SNTAGT. In its sample, this clonotype was seen a few times. For repertoire sequencing, the TCR beta CDR3 regions were amplified from RNA transcripts. HTBI primers were used in a first-round RT-PCR, which preceded a second-round multiplex PCR. TCRdb re-analysed the multiplex PCR reads in MiXCR, keeping a single row per CDR3 protein. The sample has hundreds of thousands of distinct CDR3 sequences, 20% to 25% seen once.

The sequence derives from a woman aged 50 to 65 with Graves' ophthalmopathy. The material sequenced was peripheral blood. The chain employs TRBV6-4 and TRBJ2-7; D not resolved. CDR3 sequence (DNA): TGTGCCAGCAGTGATACCGGTTCCTACGAGCAGTACTTC. Its protein product is CASSDTGSYEQYF.